The 30 T cell receptor beta chains presented below share a single source sample, sequenced in a study of identical twins. TCRdb called the 5' RACE reads again in MiXCR, with one record for every CDR3 protein. Found here are about 250,000 distinct CDR3 sequences, approximately 7.9% of them singletons; the top ten hold over 5%. These data were also reused for a study on yellow fever vaccine responses in identical twins.

The sequencing input was CD8+ T cells sorted from blood. The origin of the receptors is a woman under 30 in good health.

V usage is TRBV21-1 and J usage is TRBJ2-7; the table gives TRBD1 as D, unverified against the DNA. TRBV21-1 is flagged as a pseudogene. CDR3 size: 16 residues. CDR3 amino acids: CASSNQGLSEFYEQYF. The DNA of the CDR3 is TGTGCCAGCAGCAATCAGGGCTTATCCGAGTTTTACGAGCAGTACTTC.

This clonotype was seen repeatedly, ten times or more. The genes are TRBV7-6 and TRBJ2-3; no reliable D call. Germline loops: CDR1 SGHVS, CDR2 FNYEAQ. CDR3 length equals 14 residues. Deletions cut 8 bases from V and 2 bases from J, with 14 bases between. The CDR3 reads CASQARGVTDTQYF. CDR3 in DNA: TGTGCCAGCCAGGCCCGTGGGGTCACAGATACGCAGTATTTT.

Many counts were recorded for this clonotype. The rearrangement uses TRBV12-3 or TRBV12-4 and TRBJ2-7; D is possibly TRBD2 (5 bases). This CDR3 spans 13 amino acids. Trimming removed 4 bases at V and 1 base at J, with 8 bases between. The CDR3 loop is CASSSGMSYEQYF. CDR3 DNA sequence: TGTGCCAGCAGTTCCGGGATGTCCTACGAGCAGTACTTC.

At least ten counts were recorded for this clonotype. The CDR3 DNA sequence: TGTGCCAGCAGCTTAGCAGAGGGGGACTCCTACGAGCAGTACGTC. Protein sequence: CASSLAEGDSYEQYV. The gene calls are TRBV7-9 and TRBJ2-7, with D maybe TRBD1 (6 bases). Germline V gene data show CDR1 as SEHNR and CDR2 as FQNEAQ (reference sequence). This CDR3 is built from 15 residues. Trimming removed 0 bases at V and 0 bases at J, with 9 bases between.

The rearrangement links TRBV6-1 to TRBJ2-2; D perhaps matches TRBD1 (5 bases). Germline CDR1 reads MNHNS; CDR2 reads SASEGT. V was shortened by 5 bases and J by 4 bases, with 17 bases between the two germline ends. CDR3 size: 16 residues. Here the CDR3 reads CASSPREGAGTGELFF. The CDR3 nucleotides are TGTGCCAGCAGTCCCAGGGAAGGAGCTGGCACCGGGGAGCTGTTTTTT.

This clonotype has a count of ten or more. The chain couples TRBV4-1 to TRBJ2-7; D gene ambiguous. The germline V gene has CDR1 MGHRA and CDR2 YSYEKL. V was pared by 3 bases and J by 1 base, with 10 bases between. There are 14 residues in the CDR3. The CDR3 DNA is TGCGCCAGCAGCCATACGGACGCATCCTACGAGCAGTACGTC. This codes for CASSHTDASYEQYV.

This clonotype was recorded a few times. The gene calls are TRBV5-1 and TRBJ2-3; 11 nucleotides match TRBD2. J lost 2 bases, V lost 4 bases, and 6 bases had no gene match. Germline-derived CDR1 and CDR2 are SGHRS and YFSETQ. There are 16 residues in the CDR3. CDR3 coding DNA: TGCGCCAGCAGCCAGCTAGCGGGGGGCCCCACAGATACGCAGTATTTT. It codes for CASSQLAGGPTDTQYF.

This clonotype was recorded many times. The chain has TRBV4-1 and TRBJ2-1; D gene unclear. CDR3 length equals 16 residues. The germline V and J ends were trimmed by 2 bases and 5 bases, with 16 bases remaining between them. Germline loops: CDR1 MGHRA, CDR2 YSYEKL. For the CDR3, the DNA is TGCGCCAGCAGCCAAAGCGCCCACAACCCGGACAATGAGCAGTTCTTC. Protein sequence: CASSQSAHNPDNEQFF.

This clonotype was observed a handful of times. CDR3 in DNA: TGTGCCAGCAGCCCAGACCGACAGTCGAGCTCCTACAATGAGCAGTTCTTC. As protein: CASSPDRQSSSYNEQFF. The V call is TRBV13, the J call TRBJ2-1; D is possibly TRBD1 (5 bases). The CDR3 is made up of 17 amino acids. With 5 bases removed from V and 0 bases from J, the gap between germline ends came to 17 bases. The germline CDR1 and CDR2 sequences are PRHDT and FYEKMQ (reference sequence).

Turning to this clonotype: Just one base apart from a much larger clone, this may be a read error. The chain uses TRBV7-9 and TRBJ2-1; D possibly uses TRBD1 or TRBD2 (6 bases each). V lost 5 bases and J lost 2, with 19 bases in between. This CDR3 has 17 residues. CDR1 SEHNR and CDR2 FQNEAQ come from the germline V gene (reference sequence). The CDR3 is CASSPYRGGPAYNEQFF. CDR3 DNA: TGTGCCAGCAGCCCGTACCGAGGGGGGCCAGCCTACAATGAGCAGTTCTTC.

The sample holds many counts of this clonotype. The chain uses TRBV4-2 and TRBJ2-7; the match to TRBD2 covers 11 bases. CDR3 size: 15 residues. Per germline, CDR1 LGHNA and CDR2 YNFKEQ. V was clipped by 3 bases and J by 5 bases; unmatched bases: 6. CDR3 protein: CASSQELAGVDEQYF. In DNA, the CDR3 is TGTGCCAGCAGCCAGGAACTAGCGGGAGTTGACGAGCAGTACTTC.

The rearrangement joins TRBV2 to TRBJ2-7, with D possibly being TRBD1 (6 bases). V lost 6 bases and J 4 bases, leaving 13 bases between the germline ends. Germline lookup yields CDR1 SNHLY and CDR2 FYNNEI. The CDR3 is 13 amino acids. The CDR3 sequence is CASRPGTSYEQYF. CDR3 coding DNA: TGTGCCAGCAGACCCGGGACAAGTTACGAGCAGTACTTC.

This clonotype has ten or more counts. The rearrangement links TRBV29-1 to TRBJ2-1, with a possible D match to TRBD1 (5 bases). The CDR3 totals 18 residues. The V gene lost 7 bases and the J gene lost 0 bases, with 25 bases spanning the gap. CDR1 and CDR2 (germline): SQVTM, ANQGSEA. CDR3 amino acids: CSGLNPLDILSSYNEQFF. In DNA form, the CDR3 reads TGCAGCGGACTGAACCCTTTGGACATTTTAAGCTCCTACAATGAGCAGTTCTTC.

This clonotype has a count of ten or more. The chain recombines TRBV29-1 with TRBJ1-1; D ambiguous. Deletions cut 7 bases from V and 1 base from J, with 4 bases between. There are 10 residues in the CDR3. Germline V CDR1 and CDR2: SQVTM, ANQGSEA. CDR3 coding DNA: TGCAGCGACGAGAACACTGAAGCTTTCTTT. It is translated as CSDENTEAFF.

This chain uses TRBV7-8 with TRBJ1-6, with D perhaps matching TRBD1 (6 bases). The V gene's germline CDR1 is SGHVS and CDR2 FQNEAQ. The CDR3 has 16 residues. V dropped 5 bases and J dropped 3 bases, with 14 bases sitting between them. For the CDR3, the DNA is TGTGCCAGCAGCGCCCGCATCAGGGGCTATAATTCACCCCTCCACTTT. Its translation is CASSARIRGYNSPLHF. The whole variable domain, remainder taken from reference TRBV7-8 and TRBJ1-6, is GAGVSQSPRYKVAKRGQDVALRCDPISGHVSLFWYQQALGQGPEFLTYFQNEAQLDKSGLPSDRFFAERPEGSVSTLKIQRTQQEDSAVYLCASSARIRGYNSPLHFGNGTRLTVT.

The chain carries TRBV27 and TRBJ2-3; TRBD2 is a possible D gene (5 bases). CDR1 and CDR2 from the germline V gene are MNHEY and SMNVEV (reference sequence). The CDR3 is made up of 14 amino acids. V shed 10 bases and J shed 9 bases, with 23 bases lying between them. The CDR3 here is CATAPSGSRRTQYF. The CDR3 nucleotides read TGTGCCACAGCGCCCTCGGGATCTCGCAGAACGCAGTATTTT.

The chain carries TRBV7-9 and TRBJ2-4, with 8 bases fitting TRBD1. CDR3 length: 15 residues. J gave up 12 bases and V 3 bases, and 13 bases lay outside the gene matches. The germline CDR1 and CDR2 sequences are SEHNR and FQNEAQ (reference sequence). CDR3 in amino acids: CASSFDRGPEKDQYF. In nucleotides, the CDR3 is TGTGCCAGCAGCTTCGACAGGGGACCAGAAAAAGATCAGTACTTC.

The chain carries TRBV12-3 or TRBV12-4 and TRBJ2-5, with 9 bases fitting TRBD1. The trim removed 9 bases at V and 4 bases at J, leaving 12 bases unmatched. This CDR3 spans 15 amino acids. The DNA of the CDR3 is TGTGCCAGTAGAAGCGGGACAGGGATTTTAGAGACCCAGTACTTC. This codes for CASRSGTGILETQYF.

This clonotype was counted between two and nine times. The V and J genes are TRBV2 and TRBJ2-1; D remains ambiguous. CDR1 SNHLY and CDR2 FYNNEI come from the germline V gene. The CDR3 is made up of 15 amino acids. V shed 7 bases and J shed 1 base, with 14 bases lying between them. Here the CDR3 DNA reads TGTGCCAGCAACCTCGGGCAGGAATCCTACAATGAGCAGTTCTTC. Protein: CASNLGQESYNEQFF.

This clonotype has a count of ten or more. V gene TRBV27 combines with J gene TRBJ2-1; a weak D match, TRBD1 (6 bases). The germline CDR1 and CDR2 sequences are MNHEY and SMNVEV (reference sequence). Between the trimmed V and J ends, which lost 9 bases and 4 bases, there was a span of 16 bases. This CDR3 is 14 amino acids long. CDR3 nucleotide sequence: TGTGCCAGTGCGTGGACAGATTCATACAATGAGCAGTTCTTC. It codes for CASAWTDSYNEQFF.

This clonotype has ten or more counts. This chain links TRBV4-1 with TRBJ1-5, with TRBD1 identical over 10 bases. CDR1 and CDR2 (germline): MGHRA, YSYEKL. CDR3 length: 15 amino acids. J lost 3 bases, V lost 5 bases, and 4 bases had no gene match. The DNA for the CDR3 is TGCGCCAGCAGCGGGGACAGGGGTTACAATCAGCCCCAGCATTTT. It yields the protein CASSGDRGYNQPQHF.

This clonotype has a handful of counts. The chain employs TRBV7-8 and TRBJ2-7, with D maybe TRBD2 (5 bases). V lost 5 bases and J 2 bases, leaving 10 bases between the germline ends. Germline V gives CDR1 SGHVS, CDR2 FQNEAQ. This CDR3 contains 13 residues. The CDR3, as DNA: TGTGCCAGCAGCCTCACTAGTGCCTACGAGCAGTACGTC. Protein: CASSLTSAYEQYV.

This rearrangement joins TRBV27 to TRBJ1-1; D possibly corresponds to TRBD1 (5 bases). The CDR3 is made up of 14 amino acids. The germline V gene has CDR1 MNHEY and CDR2 SMNVEV (reference sequence). The V end lost 4 bases, the J end lost 0 bases, and 9 bases lay between the germline ends. CDR3 coding DNA: TGTGCCAGCAGTTCATGGGGACTGAACACTGAAGCTTTCTTT. This encodes CASSSWGLNTEAFF.

This chain uses TRBV20-1 with TRBJ2-7, with 7 nucleotides matching TRBD2. The CDR3 has 12 amino acids. Germline CDR1 DFQATT, CDR2 SNEGSKA (reference sequence). J gave up 5 bases and V 1 base, and 2 bases lay outside the gene matches. As DNA, the CDR3 is TGCAGTGCTAGAGGACTAGCACACGAGCAGTACTTC. Protein product: CSARGLAHEQYF.

In DNA form, the CDR3 reads TGTGCCAGCAGTTCAGGTGGGGGGGTTCAAGAGACCCAGTACTTC. This translates into CASSSGGGVQETQYF. The chain uses TRBV27 and TRBJ2-5; 7 bases line up with TRBD2. J gave up 2 bases and V 4 bases, and 7 bases lay outside the gene matches. The CDR3 spans 15 residues. Germline V gene data show CDR1 as MNHEY and CDR2 as SMNVEV (reference sequence).

This clonotype was seen only a few times. This chain connects TRBV27 to TRBJ2-3; possibly TRBD1 or TRBD2 for D (5 bases each). The CDR3 totals 15 residues. Trimming stripped 5 bases from V and 5 bases from J, with 17 bases between. Per germline, CDR1 MNHEY and CDR2 SMNVEV (reference sequence). CDR3 amino acids: CASSAPGPLRDTQYF. The CDR3 nucleotides read TGTGCCAGCAGTGCACCGGGACCCCTGAGAGATACGCAGTATTTT.

J is TRBJ1-5 and V is TRBV5-6; D gene ambiguous. Trimming removed 10 bases from V and 2 bases from J, with 10 bases in between. The CDR3 length is 12 residues. Germline CDR1 and CDR2: SGHDT and YYEEEE. The chain's CDR3 is CALSWCNQPQHF. The CDR3 DNA sequence: TGTGCCCTCTCCTGGTGCAATCAGCCCCAGCATTTT. Drawing the rest from reference TRBV5-6 and TRBJ1-5, the complete variable domain is DAGVTQSPTHLIKTRGQQVTLRCSPKSGHDTVSWYQQALGQGPQFIFQYYEEEERQRGNFPDRFSGHQFPNYSSELNVNALLLGDSALYLCALSWCNQPQHFGDGTRLSIL.

The chain has TRBV7-6 and TRBJ2-7, with D unclear. This CDR3 comprises 14 residues. Germline V gene sequence: CDR1 SGHVS, CDR2 FNYEAQ. V gave up 4 bases and J gave up 0 bases, with 10 bases separating them. This chain's CDR3 is CASSSVVDSYEQYF. For the CDR3, the DNA is TGTGCCAGCAGCTCCGTTGTAGACTCCTACGAGCAGTACTTC.

This clonotype has a count of ten or more. The chain has TRBV27 and TRBJ2-1; TRBD1 matches at 11 bases. Germline assignment: CDR1 MNHEY and CDR2 SMNVEV (reference sequence). CDR3 length: 14 amino acids. V lost 7 bases to trimming and J lost 3 bases; unmatched junction nucleotides: 2. The DNA for the CDR3 is TGTGCCAGCAAGGGACAGGGGGGCTACAATGAGCAGTTCTTC. It codes for CASKGQGGYNEQFF.

This clonotype appeared many times. CDR3 sequence: CSEIASEGGGTQYF. The CDR3 coding sequence is TGCAGCGAAATAGCGTCGGAGGGCGGAGGTACGCAGTATTTT. The chain recombines TRBV29-1 with TRBJ2-3; possibly TRBD2 for D (6 bases). CDR3 size: 14 residues. The V gene's germline CDR1 is SQVTM and CDR2 ANQGSEA. With 7 bases removed from V and 8 bases from J, the gap between germline ends came to 22 bases.